This is a list of T cell receptor beta chains from one sample in a study of blood T cell repertoires in COVID-19. Profiling relied on immunoSEQ multiplex PCR, and the TCRdb table lists in-frame clones only, not all of them. The sample includes approximately 190,000 clones, around 84% seen only once; the top ten take around 15%. The material sequenced was peripheral blood. These receptor sequences come from a man aged 30 to 39 with active or convalescent COVID-19. Both conserved end residues are part of each CDR3. A D gene is named only where the DNA matches it firmly. A clone size is listed for some rows: how often the clone was seen (once, few, many), or a class if it is expanded.

>NA|TRBJ2-2|NA|TRBV7-8
TGTGCCAGCACCCCCACCGGGGGAAACACCGGGGAGCTGTTTTTT
CASTPTGGNTGELFF
>NA|TRBJ2-2|NA|TRBV6-2/TRBV6-3
TGTGCCAGCAGTTACTCTTCGGCGGCCAACACCGGGGAGCTGTTTTTT
CASSYSSAANTGELFF
>TRBD1|TRBJ1-2|NA|TRBV5-1
TGCGCCAGCAGCTTCGGGACAGGGGTCAACTATGGCTACACCTTC
CASSFGTGVNYGYTF
>TRBD1|TRBJ1-1|NA|TRBV19
TGTGCCAGTAGGACAGGGGACTTCACTGAAGCTTTCTTT
CASRTGDFTEAFF
>NA|TRBJ1-6|NA|TRBV9
TGTGCCAGCAGCGTAGCGGGGACGGAGGGTCTCTATAATTCACCCCTCCACTTT
CASSVAGTEGLYNSPLHF
>TRBD1|TRBJ2-5|NA|TRBV4-1
TGCGCCAGCAGCCAAGAAAACTCTCAGGGGGCGGGAAAGACCCAGTACTTC
CASSQENSQGAGKTQYF
>NA|TRBJ2-3|NA|TRBV2
TGTGCCAGCAGTGAAGGGCCGGAGAATACGCAGTATTTT
CASSEGPENTQYF
>TRBD1|TRBJ1-2|NA|TRBV19
TGTGCCACCGGGACAGGCTATGGCTACACCTTC
CATGTGYGYTF
>TRBD1|TRBJ1-2|NA|TRBV4-1
TGCGCCAGCAGCCAAGATACAGGGGCGGGCTATGGCTACACCTTC
CASSQDTGAGYGYTF
>TRBD1|TRBJ1-1|NA|TRBV2
TGTGCCAGCAGCTTGGGACAGGGTGGAATGAACACTGAAGCTTTCTTT
CASSLGQGGMNTEAFF
>TRBD2|TRBJ2-3|NA|TRBV6-4
TGTGCCAGCAGTGACTCGGGGGGGGGCACAGATACGCAGTATTTT
CASSDSGGGTDTQYF
>NA|TRBJ1-1|NA|TRBV29-1
TGCAGCGTTGATGGGGGCAGCACTGAAGCTTTCTTT
CSVDGGSTEAFF
>TRBD2|TRBJ2-7|NA|TRBV29-1
TGCAGCGTCGCTAGCTTGGGACTAGCGTACGAGCAGTACTTC
CSVASLGLAYEQYF
>TRBD1|TRBJ1-5|NA|TRBV19
TGTGCCAGTAGTATTGCAGGACAGGGCGGGCAGCCCCAGCATTTT
CASSIAGQGGQPQHF
>TRBD2|TRBJ2-2|few|TRBV7-3
TGTGCCAGCAGCCCCCCAGCCGGGGGGTCCGGGGAGCTGTTTTTT
CASSPPAGGSGELFF
>NA|TRBJ2-3|once|TRBV19
TGTGCCAGTAGTATCTGGGAGCGCACAGATACGCAGTATTTT
CASSIWERTDTQYF
>NA|TRBJ1-3|NA|TRBV6-5
TGTGCCAGCAGTTCGCGGGGAGGACCTGGAAACACCATATATTTT
CASSSRGGPGNTIYF
>NA|TRBJ2-1|NA|TRBV14
TGTGCCAGCAGCCAAGGTACCGGGGAGCAGTTCTTC
CASSQGTGEQFF
>NA|TRBJ1-3|NA|TRBV11-3
TGTGCCAGCAGCTCCGAACAGAACTCTGGAAACACCATATATTTT
CASSSEQNSGNTIYF
>NA|TRBJ1-3|NA|TRBV25-1
TGTGCCAGCAGTGAGGGGGGGACGAGAAACACCATATATTTT
CASSEGGTRNTIYF
>NA|TRBJ2-2|NA|TRBV14
TGTGCCAGCAGCCCGCGGGACAGCCTATCGAACACCGGGGAGCTGTTTTTT
CASSPRDSLSNTGELFF
>TRBD1|TRBJ2-7|NA|TRBV19
TGTGCCAGTAGTCTGGGACAGGGGGACTACGAGCAGTACTTC
CASSLGQGDYEQYF
>NA|TRBJ2-1|NA|TRBV29-1
TGCAGCGTTGCCGAAGACGGGGTAACGCAGTTCTTC
CSVAEDGVTQFF
>TRBD1|TRBJ2-1|NA|TRBV6-1
TGTGCCAGCAGTGCGACGGGACAGATCTTTCAGAGAAGCAATGAGCAGTTCTTC
CASSATGQIFQRSNEQFF
>TRBD1|TRBJ1-1|NA|TRBV4-3
TGCGCCAGCAGCCGACAGGGCGCATCTGAAGCTTTCTTT
CASSRQGASEAFF
>TRBD1|TRBJ1-1|NA|TRBV7-9
TGTGCCAGCAGCTCGGGACAGGAGAACACTGAAGCTTTCTTT
CASSSGQENTEAFF
>TRBD1|TRBJ1-2|NA|TRBV30
TGTGCCTGCGGGACAGATGGCTACACCTTC
CACGTDGYTF
>NA|TRBJ2-1|NA|TRBV10-1
TGCGCCAGCAGTGAGTTGACTAGCAATGAGCAGTTCTTC
CASSELTSNEQFF
>NA|TRBJ1-1|NA|TRBV6-1
TGTGCCAGCAGTGACAGGGTCGGGTTGAACACTGAAGCTTTCTTT
CASSDRVGLNTEAFF
>TRBD2|TRBJ2-1|NA|TRBV7-9
TGTGCCAGCAGCTTAGGGGAGGGTTCCTACAATGAGCAGTTCTTC
CASSLGEGSYNEQFF
>TRBD1|TRBJ2-3|NA|TRBV5-1
TGCGCCAGCAGCTTGCCGAGGGGACAGGGCACAGATACGCAGTATTTT
CASSLPRGQGTDTQYF
>TRBD2|TRBJ2-3|NA|TRBV4-1
TGCGCCAGCAGCCATCCCGGGACTAGCGGGGGGATATGGGTCACAGATACGCAGTATTTT
CASSHPGTSGGIWVTDTQYF
>NA|TRBJ2-2|NA|TRBV7-8
TGTGCCAGCAGCCTACCTCCGAGTTGGAACACCGGGGAGCTGTTTTTT
CASSLPPSWNTGELFF
>NA|TRBJ1-2|NA|TRBV7-2
TGTGCCAGCAGCTCCTCCATGGACACAGTCTATGGCTACACCTTC
CASSSSMDTVYGYTF
>NA|TRBJ2-1|NA|TRBV23-1
TGCGCCAGCAGTCAATCACCAGGCGGGTGGCCTGAGCAGTTCTTC
CASSQSPGGWPEQFF
>TRBD2|TRBJ2-1|NA|TRBV9
TGTGCCAGCAGCGGACTAGCGGGAGTAGACAATGAGCAGTTCTTC
CASSGLAGVDNEQFF
>NA|TRBJ1-3|once|TRBV9
TGTGCCAGCAGCACCAAGAGCTCTGGAAACACCATATATTTT
CASSTKSSGNTIYF
>TRBD1|TRBJ2-7|NA|TRBV19
TGTGCCAGTACCCTTACCGGGACAGGGTCGGACGAGCAGTACTTC
CASTLTGTGSDEQYF
>TRBD1|TRBJ1-1|NA|TRBV6-5
TGTGCCAGCACCGTGGGACAGGCCAACACTGAAGCTTTCTTT
CASTVGQANTEAFF
>TRBD1|TRBJ1-3|NA|TRBV18
TGTGCCAGCCTCGGACAGGGTTCAGCTGGAAACACCATATATTTT
CASLGQGSAGNTIYF
>NA|TRBJ1-2|few|TRBV2
TGTGCCAGCAGCCCCGACAGTCCTGGCTACACCTTC
CASSPDSPGYTF
>NA|TRBJ1-1|NA|TRBV5-8
TGTGCCAGCAGCTTGGACAGGGACACTGAAGCTTTCTTT
CASSLDRDTEAFF
>TRBD1|TRBJ1-2|NA|TRBV19
TGTGCCAGTGATCCGGGACAGGGACACGGCTACACCTTC
CASDPGQGHGYTF
>NA|TRBJ1-2|NA|TRBV5-1
TGCGCCAGCAGAAATGAGGCGCTTGCAGAAGGCTACACCTTC
CASRNEALAEGYTF
>NA|TRBJ1-1|NA|TRBV3-1/TRBV3-2
TGTGCCAGCAGCTCACAATCAGGGGTTACTGAAGCTTTCTTT
CASSSQSGVTEAFF